The text below deals with one TCR beta chain. Its antigen is not known. This sample was taken from a study of shared clonotypes between healthy human individuals. Across the study: Contributing individuals were two females and a few males aged 18 to 49. Study-level results: Rarefaction showed that sequencing of sorted subsets was incomplete (despite large depth).

V lost 3 bases to trimming and J lost 3 bases, with 7 bases between them. The germline gives CDR1 SGHNT, CDR2 YENEEA. This CDR3 is built from 13 residues. Donors were healthy HIV-negative adults without recently reported acute infections or vaccinations. Sequencing was performed with immunoSEQ multiplex PCR; in TCRdb, only in-frame clones are kept and a portion is missing. The repertoire holds over 950,000 clones, roughly 80% seen once, with more than 0.85% in the top ten. The sample comprised memory CD4+ T cells from PBMCs. Sample subset: CD45RA-negative fraction. V gene TRBV11-3 combines with J gene TRBJ2-3, with a possible D match to TRBD1 (5 bases). The clonotype originates from a man between 18 and 29 years old in good health. Some clones in this sample may be carry-over from other donors' samples. For the CDR3, the DNA is TGTGCCAGCAGCTTGGACACAACAGATACGCAGTATTTT. Protein sequence: CASSLDTTDTQYF.